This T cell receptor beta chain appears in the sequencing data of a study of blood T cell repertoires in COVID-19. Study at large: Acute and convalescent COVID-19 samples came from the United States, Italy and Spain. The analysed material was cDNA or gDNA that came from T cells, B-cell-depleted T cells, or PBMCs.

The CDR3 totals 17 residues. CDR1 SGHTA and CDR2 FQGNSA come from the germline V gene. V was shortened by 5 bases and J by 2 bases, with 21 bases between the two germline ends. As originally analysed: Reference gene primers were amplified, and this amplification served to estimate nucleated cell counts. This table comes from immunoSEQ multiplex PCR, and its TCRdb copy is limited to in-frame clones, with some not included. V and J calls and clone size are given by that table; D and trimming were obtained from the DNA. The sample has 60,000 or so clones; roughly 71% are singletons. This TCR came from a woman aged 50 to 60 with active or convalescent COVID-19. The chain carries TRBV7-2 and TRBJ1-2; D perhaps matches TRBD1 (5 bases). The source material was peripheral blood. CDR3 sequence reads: CASSPPPTAPSNYGYTF. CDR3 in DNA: TGTGCCAGCAGCCCCCCCCCGACAGCACCTTCAAACTATGGCTACACCTTC.